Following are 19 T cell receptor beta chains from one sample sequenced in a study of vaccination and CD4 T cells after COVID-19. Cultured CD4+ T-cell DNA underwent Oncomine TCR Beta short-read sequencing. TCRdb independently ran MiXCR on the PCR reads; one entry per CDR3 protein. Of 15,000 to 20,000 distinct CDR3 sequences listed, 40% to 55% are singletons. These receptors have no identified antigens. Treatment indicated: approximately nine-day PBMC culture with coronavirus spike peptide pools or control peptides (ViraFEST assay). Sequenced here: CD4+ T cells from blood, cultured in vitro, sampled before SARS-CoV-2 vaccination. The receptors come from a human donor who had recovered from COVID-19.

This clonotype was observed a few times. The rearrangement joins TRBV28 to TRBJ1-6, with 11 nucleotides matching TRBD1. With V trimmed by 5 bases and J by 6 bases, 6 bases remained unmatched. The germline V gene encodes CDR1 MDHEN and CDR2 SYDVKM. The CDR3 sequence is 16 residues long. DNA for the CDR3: TGTGCCAGCAGTGCCCCGGACAGGGGGCCTAATTCACCCCTCCACTTT. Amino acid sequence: CASSAPDRGPNSPLHF.

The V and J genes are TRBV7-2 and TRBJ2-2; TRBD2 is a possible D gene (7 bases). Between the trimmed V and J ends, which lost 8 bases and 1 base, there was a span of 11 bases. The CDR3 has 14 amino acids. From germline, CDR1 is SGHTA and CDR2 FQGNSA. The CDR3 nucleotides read TGTGCCAGCGGGGGGGGCGTGAACACCGGGGAGCTGTTTTTT. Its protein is CASGGGVNTGELFF.

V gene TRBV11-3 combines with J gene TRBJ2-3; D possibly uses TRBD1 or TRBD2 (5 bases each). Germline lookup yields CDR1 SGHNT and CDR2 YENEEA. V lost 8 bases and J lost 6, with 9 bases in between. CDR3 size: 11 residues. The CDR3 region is CASYEGDTQYF. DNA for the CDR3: TGTGCCAGCTACGAGGGGGATACGCAGTATTTT.

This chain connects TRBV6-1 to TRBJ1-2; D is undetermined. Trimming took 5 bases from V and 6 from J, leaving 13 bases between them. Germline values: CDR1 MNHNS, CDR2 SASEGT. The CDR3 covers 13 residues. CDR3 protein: CASSTHDRNGYTF. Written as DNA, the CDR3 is TGTGCCAGCAGTACCCACGACCGTAATGGCTACACCTTC.

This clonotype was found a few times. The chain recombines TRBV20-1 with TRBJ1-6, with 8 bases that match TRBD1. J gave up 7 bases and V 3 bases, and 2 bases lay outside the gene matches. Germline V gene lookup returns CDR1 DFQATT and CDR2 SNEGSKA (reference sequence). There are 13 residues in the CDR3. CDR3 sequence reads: CSARTGENSPLHF. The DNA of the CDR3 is TGCAGTGCTAGGACAGGGGAAAATTCACCCCTCCACTTT.

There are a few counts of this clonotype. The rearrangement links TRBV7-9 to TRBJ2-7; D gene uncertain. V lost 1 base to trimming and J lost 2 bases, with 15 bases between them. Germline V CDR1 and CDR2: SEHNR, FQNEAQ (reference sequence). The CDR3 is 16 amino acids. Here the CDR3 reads CASSLGPSSSAYEQYF. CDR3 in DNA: TGTGCCAGCAGCTTAGGCCCATCCTCATCCGCCTACGAGCAGTACTTC.

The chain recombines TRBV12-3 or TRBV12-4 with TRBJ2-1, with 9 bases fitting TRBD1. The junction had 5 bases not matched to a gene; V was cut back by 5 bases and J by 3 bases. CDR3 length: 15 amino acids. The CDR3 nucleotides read TGTGCCAGCAGTCCCACAGGGGGCATCTACAATGAGCAGTTCTTC. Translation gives CASSPTGGIYNEQFF.

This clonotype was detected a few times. In DNA form, the CDR3 reads TGTGCCAGCAGCTTAGGTCCTTATGGCTACACCTTC. It codes for CASSLGPYGYTF. The chain carries TRBV7-2 and TRBJ1-2; no definite D call. Deletions cut 1 base from V and 5 bases from J, with 5 bases between. The CDR3 loop spans 12 amino acids. The germline V gene has CDR1 SGHTA and CDR2 FQGNSA.

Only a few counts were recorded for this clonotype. The CDR3 DNA reads as TGTGCCAGCAGCTTAAGAGCTTCGGGGGGCGAGGACTATGGCTACACCTTC. Encoded protein: CASSLRASGGEDYGYTF. The rearrangement links TRBV7-2 to TRBJ1-2; D is perhaps TRBD1 (6 bases). The germline V and J ends were trimmed by 2 bases and 3 bases, with 19 bases remaining between them. CDR1 is SGHTA, CDR2 FQGNSA, per germline. The CDR3 is 17 amino acids. Full variable domain (rest looked up from reference TRBV7-2 and TRBJ1-2): GAGVSQSPSNKVTEKGKDVELRCDPISGHTALYWYRQSLGQGLEFLIYFQGNSAPDKSGLPSDRFSAERTGGSVSTLTIQRTQQEDSAVYLCASSLRASGGEDYGYTFGSGTRLTVV.

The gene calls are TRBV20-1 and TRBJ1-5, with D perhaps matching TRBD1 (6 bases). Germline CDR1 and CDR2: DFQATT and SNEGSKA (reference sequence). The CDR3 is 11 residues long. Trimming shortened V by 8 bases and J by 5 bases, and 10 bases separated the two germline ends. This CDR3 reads CSTGSDQPQHF. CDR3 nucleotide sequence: TGCAGTACAGGGAGTGATCAGCCCCAGCATTTT.

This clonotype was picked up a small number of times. For the CDR3, the DNA is TGCAGTGCTTCTGGTTTGGAGGTCGACACTGAAGCTTTCTTT. This sequence encodes CSASGLEVDTEAFF. This sequence joins TRBV20-1 and TRBJ1-1; D gene uncertain. Germline V lookup: CDR1 DFQATT, CDR2 SNEGSKA (reference sequence). V lost 5 bases to trimming and J lost 3 bases, with 16 bases between them. CDR3 length equals 14 residues.

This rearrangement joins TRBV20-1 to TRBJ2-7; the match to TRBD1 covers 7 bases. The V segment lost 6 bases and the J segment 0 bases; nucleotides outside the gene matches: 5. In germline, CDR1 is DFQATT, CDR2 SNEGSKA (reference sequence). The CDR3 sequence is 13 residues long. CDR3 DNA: TGCAGTGCGGGACAGCTGAACTCCTACGAGCAGTACTTC. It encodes CSAGQLNSYEQYF.

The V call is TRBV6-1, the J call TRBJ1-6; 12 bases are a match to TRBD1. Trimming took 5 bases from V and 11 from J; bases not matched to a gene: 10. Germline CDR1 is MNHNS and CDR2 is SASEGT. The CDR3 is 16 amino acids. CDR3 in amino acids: CASSRQTGTGGAPLHF. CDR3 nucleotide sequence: TGTGCCAGCAGTCGCCAGACCGGGACAGGGGGCGCACCCCTCCACTTT.

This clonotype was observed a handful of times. This CDR3 reads CASRTGTGSNYGYTF. The DNA for the CDR3 is TGTGCCAGCAGAACCGGGACAGGGTCTAACTATGGCTACACCTTC. The gene calls are TRBV27 and TRBJ1-2; the match to TRBD1 covers 9 bases. Unmatched junction bases numbered 5, after V lost 6 bases and J lost 0 bases. The CDR3 is 15 residues long. Germline V gene sequence: CDR1 MNHEY, CDR2 SMNVEV (reference sequence).

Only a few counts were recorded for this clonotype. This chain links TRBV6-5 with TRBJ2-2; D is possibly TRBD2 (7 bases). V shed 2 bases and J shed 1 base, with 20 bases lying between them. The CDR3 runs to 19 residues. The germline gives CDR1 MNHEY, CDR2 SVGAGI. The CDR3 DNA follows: TGTGCCAGCAGTTACGCAATACCGGGGGGCGCAGGGAACACCGGGGAGCTGTTTTTT. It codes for CASSYAIPGGAGNTGELFF.

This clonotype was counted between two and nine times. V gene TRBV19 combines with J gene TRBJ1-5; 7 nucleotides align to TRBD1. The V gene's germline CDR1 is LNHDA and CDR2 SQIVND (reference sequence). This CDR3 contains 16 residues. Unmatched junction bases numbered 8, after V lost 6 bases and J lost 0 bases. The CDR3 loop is CASSRTGAASNQPQHF. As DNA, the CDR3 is TGTGCCAGTAGCCGGACAGGAGCTGCTAGCAATCAGCCCCAGCATTTT.

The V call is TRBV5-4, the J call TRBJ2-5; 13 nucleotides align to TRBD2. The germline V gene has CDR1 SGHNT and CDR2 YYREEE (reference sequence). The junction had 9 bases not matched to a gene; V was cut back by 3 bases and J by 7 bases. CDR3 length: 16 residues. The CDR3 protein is CASSSAGTSGIGTQYF. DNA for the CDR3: TGTGCCAGCAGCTCCGCCGGGACTAGCGGGATTGGGACCCAGTACTTC. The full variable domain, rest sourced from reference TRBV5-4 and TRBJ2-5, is ETGVTQSPTHLIKTRGQQVTLRCSSQSGHNTVSWYQQALGQGPQFIFQYYREEENGRGNFPPRFSGLQFPNYSSELNVNALELDDSALYLCASSSAGTSGIGTQYFGPGTRLLVL.

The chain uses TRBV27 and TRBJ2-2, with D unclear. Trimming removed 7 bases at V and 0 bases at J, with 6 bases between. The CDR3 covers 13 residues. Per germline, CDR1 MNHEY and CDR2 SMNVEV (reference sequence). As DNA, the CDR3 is TGTGCCAGCATGCAGGCGAACACCGGGGAGCTGTTTTTT. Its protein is CASMQANTGELFF.

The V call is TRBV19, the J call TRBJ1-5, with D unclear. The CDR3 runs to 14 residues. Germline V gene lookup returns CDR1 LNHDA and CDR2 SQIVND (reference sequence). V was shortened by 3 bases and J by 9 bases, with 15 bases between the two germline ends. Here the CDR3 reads CASSIRLEVLPQHF. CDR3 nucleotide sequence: TGTGCCAGTAGTATCCGCCTGGAGGTCTTGCCCCAGCATTTT.